This T cell receptor (beta chain) was recovered during a study of cytomegalovirus exposure and HLA in healthy donors. Notes on the study in general: When a later analysis compared HLA-associated TCR beta chains with equally common others, the HLA-associated chains turned out to be more clonally expanded and to have lower generation probabilities. Later analysis placed DRB1 highest and HLA-C lowest in TCR association rates, which differed by HLA locus. In a later analysis, V- and J-gene trimming of beta chains associated with a DCLRE1C missense variant, replicated independently.

As for this clone: Its specificity is not known.

Healthy bone marrow donors supplied every sample. PCR involved 60 Vbeta and 13 Jbeta primers. TCRdb keeps only in-frame clones here, not all; method: immunoSEQ multiplex PCR. The repertoire holds about 90,000 clones, with less than 75% as singletons. This CDR3 comprises 15 residues. V shed 3 bases and J shed 3 bases, with 16 bases lying between them. Looked up from germline, CDR1 is SGHNT and CDR2 is YYREEE (reference sequence). The material sequenced was PBMCs. The sequence came from a woman in her twenties or thirties in good health and CMV-seropositive. The V gene is TRBV5-4, the J gene TRBJ2-7, with D perhaps matching TRBD1 (7 bases). The CDR3 nucleotides read TGTGCCAGCAGCTACGGGGGCGACAGGGTCTACGAGCAGTACTTC. As protein: CASSYGGDRVYEQYF.